This is a list of T cell receptor beta chains from one sample in a study of blood T cell repertoires in COVID-19. Generated by immunoSEQ multiplex PCR, the TCRdb table keeps only in-frame clones and is missing some. Of just over 250,000 clones listed, 87% are singletons. Source material: peripheral blood. The source is a woman aged 45 to 65 with acute or convalescent COVID-19. CDR3s include the opening cysteine and the closing phenylalanine or tryptophan. D genes are given only for firm matches. Size is stated for part of the rows, as once, few or many counts, or as a class when the clone is expanded.

D gene: TRBD2
V gene: TRBV25-1
clone size: few
J gene: TRBJ2-5
CDR3 DNA: TGTGCCAGCCTACTGGAAAGCGGGATTGTAGAGACCCAGTACTTC
CDR3 protein: CASLLESGIVETQYF

D gene: .
V gene: TRBV6-4
clone size: .
J gene: TRBJ2-1
CDR3 DNA: TGTGCCAGCAGTGACCCAGGCATAGGGCAGTTCTTC
CDR3 protein: CASSDPGIGQFF

D gene: .
V gene: TRBV19
clone size: .
J gene: TRBJ1-2
CDR3 DNA: TGTGCCAGTAGTATGGGAGGATCTAACTATGGCTACACCTTC
CDR3 protein: CASSMGGSNYGYTF

D gene: TRBD1
V gene: TRBV3-1/TRBV3-2
clone size: .
J gene: TRBJ1-1
CDR3 DNA: TGTGCCAGCAGCAGGGACAGGGGGAACACTGAAGCTTTCTTT
CDR3 protein: CASSRDRGNTEAFF

D gene: TRBD2
V gene: TRBV11-2
clone size: .
J gene: TRBJ2-7
CDR3 DNA: TGTGCCAGCAGCCCAAGCCTAGCGGGAGGTTACGAGCAGTACTTC
CDR3 protein: CASSPSLAGGYEQYF

D gene: .
V gene: TRBV28
clone size: few
J gene: TRBJ1-2
CDR3 DNA: TGTGCCACCCAACAGGGATGGGACTATGGCTACACCTTC
CDR3 protein: CATQQGWDYGYTF

D gene: .
V gene: TRBV11-2
clone size: .
J gene: TRBJ1-6
CDR3 DNA: TGTGCCAGCAGCTTAGCCAGCGGGGGTCTTCGTTCACCCCTCCACTTT
CDR3 protein: CASSLASGGLRSPLHF

D gene: TRBD2
V gene: TRBV6-1
clone size: .
J gene: TRBJ2-1
CDR3 DNA: TGTGCCAGCAGTGAAGTTGGTAGCGGGGGCGTGTATGAGCAGTTCTTC
CDR3 protein: CASSEVGSGGVYEQFF

D gene: .
V gene: TRBV7-2
clone size: .
J gene: TRBJ1-6
CDR3 DNA: TGTGCCAGCAGCTTGGCCAGACAGGCTTCCCTCCACTTT
CDR3 protein: CASSLARQASLHF

D gene: TRBD1
V gene: TRBV4-2
clone size: .
J gene: TRBJ1-4
CDR3 DNA: TGTGCCAGCAGCCCCTGGACAGGGGGGAATGAAAAACTGTTTTTT
CDR3 protein: CASSPWTGGNEKLFF

D gene: .
V gene: TRBV5-1
clone size: .
J gene: TRBJ2-7
CDR3 DNA: TGCGCCAGCAGCTTGGTAGGGAGTGCACCCTACGAGCAGTACTTC
CDR3 protein: CASSLVGSAPYEQYF

D gene: TRBD2
V gene: TRBV7-9
clone size: .
J gene: TRBJ2-1
CDR3 DNA: TGTGCCAGCAGCGCTCGGGACTACTACAATGAGCAGTTCTTC
CDR3 protein: CASSARDYYNEQFF

D gene: TRBD1
V gene: TRBV2
clone size: .
J gene: TRBJ2-2
CDR3 DNA: TGTGCCAGCCTGGACAGGGGCTACACCGGGGAGCTGTTTTTT
CDR3 protein: CASLDRGYTGELFF

D gene: .
V gene: TRBV15
clone size: .
J gene: TRBJ1-2
CDR3 DNA: TGTGCCACCAGCACAGGCAGGGGAGTTGGCTACACCTTC
CDR3 protein: CATSTGRGVGYTF

D gene: TRBD1
V gene: TRBV4-1
clone size: .
J gene: TRBJ2-4
CDR3 DNA: TGCGCCAGCAGCACTCGGGACAGACGTCTAGCCAAAAACATTCAGTACTTC
CDR3 protein: CASSTRDRRLAKNIQYF

D gene: TRBD2
V gene: TRBV3-1/TRBV3-2
clone size: .
J gene: TRBJ2-1
CDR3 DNA: TGTGCCAGCAGCGCCCACGAGCGGGACTACAATGAGCAGTTCTTC
CDR3 protein: CASSAHERDYNEQFF

D gene: TRBD1
V gene: TRBV28
clone size: few
J gene: TRBJ2-7
CDR3 DNA: TGTGCCAGCAGTTATATGGACAGGGTACTGGAGCAGTACTTC
CDR3 protein: CASSYMDRVLEQYF

D gene: TRBD2
V gene: TRBV5-6
clone size: .
J gene: TRBJ2-5
CDR3 DNA: TGTGCCAGCAGCCCGGTCCTAGCGGGAGGGCCCCAAGAGACCCAGTACTTC
CDR3 protein: CASSPVLAGGPQETQYF

D gene: .
V gene: TRBV9
clone size: .
J gene: TRBJ2-3
CDR3 DNA: TGTGCCAGCAGCGTAGTACAAGGGGCGACAGATACGCAGTATTTT
CDR3 protein: CASSVVQGATDTQYF

D gene: TRBD2
V gene: TRBV14
clone size: .
J gene: TRBJ2-3
CDR3 DNA: TGTGCCAGCAGCCAGAGGGGACTAAACACAGATACGCAGTATTTT
CDR3 protein: CASSQRGLNTDTQYF

D gene: .
V gene: TRBV3-1/TRBV3-2
clone size: .
J gene: TRBJ1-3
CDR3 DNA: TGTGCCAGCAGACGAGACTCTGGAAACACCATATATTTT
CDR3 protein: CASRRDSGNTIYF

D gene: .
V gene: TRBV28
clone size: .
J gene: TRBJ1-1
CDR3 DNA: TGTGCCAGCCAAATGTCAGGGGCGCCGAACACTGAAGCTTTCTTT
CDR3 protein: CASQMSGAPNTEAFF

D gene: TRBD2
V gene: TRBV18
clone size: once
J gene: TRBJ2-1
CDR3 DNA: TGTGCCAGCTCACCGGGGACTAGCGGGATCAATGAGCAGTTCTTC
CDR3 protein: CASSPGTSGINEQFF

D gene: .
V gene: TRBV9
clone size: .
J gene: TRBJ1-3
CDR3 DNA: TGTGCCAGCAGCCGGGACCTTGTCGGGGGCACCATATATTTT
CDR3 protein: CASSRDLVGGTIYF

D gene: .
V gene: TRBV19
clone size: once
J gene: TRBJ1-2
CDR3 DNA: TGTGCCAGTATCTGGGGGCCGGTCTATGGCTACACCTTC
CDR3 protein: CASIWGPVYGYTF

D gene: TRBD1
V gene: TRBV30
clone size: .
J gene: TRBJ2-5
CDR3 DNA: TGTGCCTGGGAGGGACAGCTAGAGACCCAGTACTTC
CDR3 protein: CAWEGQLETQYF

D gene: .
V gene: TRBV5-8
clone size: .
J gene: TRBJ1-5
CDR3 DNA: TGTGCCAGCAGCCAGTCCCCAAAAAATCAGCCCCAGCATTTT
CDR3 protein: CASSQSPKNQPQHF

D gene: .
V gene: TRBV28
clone size: .
J gene: TRBJ2-1
CDR3 DNA: TGTGCCAGCAGTTGGTTTCAGCGGAGGAAGTTGGGGAATGAGCAGTTCTTC
CDR3 protein: CASSWFQRRKLGNEQFF

D gene: .
V gene: TRBV6-6
clone size: .
J gene: TRBJ2-2
CDR3 DNA: TGTGCCAGCAGTTCTACAGGGTTTAACACCGGGGAGCTGTTTTTT
CDR3 protein: CASSSTGFNTGELFF

D gene: TRBD1
V gene: TRBV19
clone size: .
J gene: TRBJ1-5
CDR3 DNA: TGTGCCAGTAGTAAAGGACCGGGACAGGGACTGTTATTTCAGCCCCAGCATTTT
CDR3 protein: CASSKGPGQGLLFQPQHF

D gene: .
V gene: TRBV21-1
clone size: .
J gene: TRBJ2-1
CDR3 DNA: TGTGCCAGCAGCAAAGGACTAGCGGGAGCCTACAATGAGCAGTTCTTC
CDR3 protein: CASSKGLAGAYNEQFF

D gene: TRBD1
V gene: TRBV4-1
clone size: .
J gene: TRBJ1-1
CDR3 DNA: TGCGCCAGCAGCCGAGGGACAGGGGGCACTGAAGCTTTCTTT
CDR3 protein: CASSRGTGGTEAFF

D gene: TRBD2
V gene: TRBV6-1
clone size: few
J gene: TRBJ2-7
CDR3 DNA: TGTGCCAGCAGTGACCCGGGGGGGGGACACTCCTACGAGCAGTACTTC
CDR3 protein: CASSDPGGGHSYEQYF

D gene: .
V gene: TRBV4-1
clone size: .
J gene: TRBJ1-2
CDR3 DNA: TGCGCCAGCAGCCAAGTAGGAGGGGTCAATGGCTACACCTTC
CDR3 protein: CASSQVGGVNGYTF

D gene: TRBD2
V gene: TRBV6-2/TRBV6-3
clone size: .
J gene: TRBJ2-1
CDR3 DNA: TGTGCCAGCAGTCCCGCCAGCGGGAGGGCCATTCGATCCAGGGGTGAGCAGTTCTTC
CDR3 protein: CASSPASGRAIRSRGEQFF

D gene: TRBD1
V gene: TRBV7-3
clone size: .
J gene: TRBJ2-3
CDR3 DNA: TGTGCCAGCAGCTCACCCCGGGACAGGGGAACAGATACGCAGTATTTT
CDR3 protein: CASSSPRDRGTDTQYF

D gene: TRBD2
V gene: TRBV18
clone size: .
J gene: TRBJ2-5
CDR3 DNA: TGTGCCAGCTCACCGGTGCATAGCGGGAGTGGAGAGACCCAGTACTTC
CDR3 protein: CASSPVHSGSGETQYF

D gene: .
V gene: TRBV5-1
clone size: .
J gene: TRBJ2-7
CDR3 DNA: TGCGCCAGCAGCCCCGAACGTCCAGGGGACCACGAGCAGTACTTC
CDR3 protein: CASSPERPGDHEQYF

D gene: TRBD2
V gene: TRBV4-3
clone size: many
J gene: TRBJ2-1
CDR3 DNA: TGCGCCAGCAGCCACCCTTCGGGGCGGGAGTCCTACAATGAGCAGTTCTTC
CDR3 protein: CASSHPSGRESYNEQFF

D gene: TRBD2
V gene: TRBV19
clone size: .
J gene: TRBJ2-7
CDR3 DNA: TGTGCCAGTAGTACTAGCGGTTTGACCACCGAGCAGTACTTC
CDR3 protein: CASSTSGLTTEQYF

D gene: TRBD2
V gene: TRBV24-1
clone size: .
J gene: TRBJ2-7
CDR3 DNA: TGTGCCACCAGTGAGCGGCGGGGGAGTTCCGACGAGCAGTACTTC
CDR3 protein: CATSERRGSSDEQYF

D gene: .
V gene: TRBV5-4
clone size: .
J gene: TRBJ2-5
CDR3 DNA: TGTGCCAGCAGCTTAGAACAGGGCGAAGAGACCCAGTACTTC
CDR3 protein: CASSLEQGEETQYF

D gene: .
V gene: TRBV6-5
clone size: .
J gene: TRBJ1-6
CDR3 DNA: TGTGCCAGCAGTTACCGGAGGGGAAATTCACCCCTCCACTTT
CDR3 protein: CASSYRRGNSPLHF

D gene: .
V gene: TRBV28
clone size: .
J gene: TRBJ1-4
CDR3 DNA: TGTGCCAGCAGTCAGTACAGCAATGAAAAACTGTTTTTT
CDR3 protein: CASSQYSNEKLFF

D gene: .
V gene: TRBV28
clone size: .
J gene: TRBJ1-2
CDR3 DNA: TGTGCCAGCAGATTCCCCCGGTCCTATGGCTACACCTTC
CDR3 protein: CASRFPRSYGYTF

D gene: .
V gene: TRBV28
clone size: .
J gene: TRBJ2-2
CDR3 DNA: TGTGCCAGCAGTGGACAGACGAACACCGGGGAGCTGTTTTTT
CDR3 protein: CASSGQTNTGELFF

D gene: TRBD1
V gene: TRBV18
clone size: .
J gene: TRBJ2-7
CDR3 DNA: TGTGCCAGCTCAACTGCCGGACAGGGTTACGAGCAGTACTTC
CDR3 protein: CASSTAGQGYEQYF

D gene: TRBD2
V gene: TRBV6-5
clone size: .
J gene: TRBJ2-3
CDR3 DNA: TGTGCCAGCAGTTACTCCCGGGAGGGTTGGTCAGATACGCAGTATTTT
CDR3 protein: CASSYSREGWSDTQYF

D gene: .
V gene: TRBV27
clone size: .
J gene: TRBJ1-1
CDR3 DNA: TGTGCCAGCAGTTTCGAACAGGCTACTGAAGCTTTCTTT
CDR3 protein: CASSFEQATEAFF

D gene: .
V gene: TRBV6-5
clone size: .
J gene: TRBJ2-1
CDR3 DNA: TGTGCCAGCACAATTAGCGCGGTGAAGGACGAGCAGTTCTTC
CDR3 protein: CASTISAVKDEQFF

D gene: .
V gene: TRBV12-3/TRBV12-4
clone size: .
J gene: TRBJ2-7
CDR3 DNA: TGTGCCAGCAGTTTACCCCCCGTCTACGAGCAGTACTTC
CDR3 protein: CASSLPPVYEQYF

D gene: TRBD2
V gene: TRBV29-1
clone size: .
J gene: TRBJ2-1
CDR3 DNA: TGCAGCGTTGAGGCGGGACTAGCGAACTACAATGAGCAGTTCTTC
CDR3 protein: CSVEAGLANYNEQFF

D gene: .
V gene: TRBV27
clone size: .
J gene: TRBJ2-1
CDR3 DNA: TGTGCCAGCAGTCTAAACCGACAGGACAATGAGCAGTTCTTC
CDR3 protein: CASSLNRQDNEQFF

D gene: .
V gene: TRBV18
clone size: .
J gene: TRBJ1-5
CDR3 DNA: TGTGCCAGCTCACCCCTGGCGGATAGCAATCAGCCCCAGCATTTT
CDR3 protein: CASSPLADSNQPQHF

D gene: TRBD2
V gene: TRBV2
clone size: .
J gene: TRBJ2-7
CDR3 DNA: TGTGCCAGCAGTGCCGGACTAGCGGGAACCTACGAGCAGTACTTC
CDR3 protein: CASSAGLAGTYEQYF

D gene: TRBD1
V gene: TRBV5-4
clone size: .
J gene: TRBJ2-4
CDR3 DNA: TGTGCCAGCAGCCCCCTGGGGACAGGAGACATTCAGTACTTC
CDR3 protein: CASSPLGTGDIQYF

D gene: .
V gene: TRBV11-2
clone size: .
J gene: TRBJ2-1
CDR3 DNA: TGTGCCAGCAGCGCCCTCTTCGGCGCGGCTACCTACAATGAGCAGTTCTTC
CDR3 protein: CASSALFGAATYNEQFF

D gene: .
V gene: TRBV28
clone size: .
J gene: TRBJ1-2
CDR3 DNA: TGTGCCAGCAGTTTAATGGGGGCTTCCTTGCATGGCTACACCTTC
CDR3 protein: CASSLMGASLHGYTF